This TCR beta chain was captured in a study of blood T cell repertoires in COVID-19. Some clones are missing from TCRdb's copy, which holds only in-frame ones; the method was immunoSEQ multiplex PCR. The table has roughly 200,000 clones, roughly 84% seen once; the top ten hold 13%. CDR1 and CDR2 from the germline V gene are MNHEY and SVGAGI. The CDR3 totals 15 residues. Losses at the gene ends were 4 bases for V and 3 bases for J; bases not matched to a gene: 4. The chain couples TRBV6-5 to TRBJ1-4; the match to TRBD1 covers 8 bases. The origin of this receptor is a human donor in a cohort sampled during active COVID-19. Sequencing was performed on peripheral blood. This CDR3 is CASSFRTGPNEKLFF. CDR3 nucleotide sequence: TGTGCCAGCAGTTTCCGGACAGGGCCTAATGAAAAACTGTTTTTT.